The rows below give T cell receptor beta chains drawn from one sample of a study of monozygotic twins with inflammatory bowel disease. TCRdb re-called the 5' RACE reads and catalogs CDR3 proteins one per entry, DNA excluded. The listing records some 99,000 distinct CDR3 sequences. Sequencing input: blood. These receptors were collected from a human donor with ulcerative colitis or Crohn's disease, or a healthy co-twin of an affected twin (not recorded which). Each CDR3 is given with its conserved first and last residue.

v_call	j_call	cdr3_aa
TRBV6-1	TRBJ1-6	CASSAPMGEGSPLHF
TRBV5-5	TRBJ2-2	CASSRPGQGGTGELFF
TRBV4-1	TRBJ2-1	CASSQEGPSSYNEQFF
TRBV5-6	TRBJ2-7	CASSPGITYEQYF
TRBV12-3/TRBV12-4	TRBJ2-1	CASSLLAGVVNEQFF
TRBV12-3/TRBV12-4	TRBJ1-6	CASTIGGWGSPLHF
TRBV7-6	TRBJ1-2	CASSLTAYVSGYTF
TRBV29-1	TRBJ1-2	CSVLGFSGADYGYTF
TRBV5-8	TRBJ2-7	CASSLFAVDSSYEQYF
TRBV12-3/TRBV12-4	TRBJ2-1	CASRGTGGLHYSYNEQFF
TRBV7-9	TRBJ2-3	CASSLTGISTDTQYF
TRBV7-9	TRBJ2-2	CASRGLAGVTGELFF
TRBV11-2	TRBJ1-3	CASSFPRGPSSGNTIYF
TRBV7-6	TRBJ2-3	CASSLTSGGPSTDTQYF
TRBV29-1	TRBJ2-5	CSVEKDSLQETQYF
TRBV14	TRBJ1-2	CASSLDREGGYTF
TRBV2	TRBJ2-1	CASSEGHLEVFF
TRBV5-1	TRBJ2-5	CASSLEDWGAQETQYF
TRBV5-6	TRBJ1-3	CASSAGFATGNTIYF
TRBV7-2	TRBJ2-7	CASSLGGLFYEQYF
TRBV7-2	TRBJ2-7	CASSLDRSTQYF
TRBV28	TRBJ2-4	CASRKSGFAKNIQYF
TRBV7-2	TRBJ2-5	CASSRRTKSYQETQYF
TRBV3-1	TRBJ2-7	CASSQDRELSAYEQYF
TRBV27	TRBJ1-5	CASSLYGDQPQHF
TRBV5-5	TRBJ2-3	CASRGRSWTSGMGDTQYF
TRBV23-1	TRBJ2-7	CASSRGGRNYEQYF
TRBV15	TRBJ1-4	CATSRDSGGETNEKLFF
TRBV2	TRBJ2-7	CASSPAYTGPRGYEQYF
TRBV18	TRBJ2-3	CASSPPEITDTQYF
TRBV7-9	TRBJ1-5	CASSLAGDNQPQHF
TRBV3-1	TRBJ2-1	CASSKEPGQGSNEQFF
TRBV24-1	TRBJ2-1	CATSDLGTGGNEQFF
TRBV7-3	TRBJ2-2	CASSLVMGNTGELFF
TRBV20-1	TRBJ2-3	CSASNLGDTQYF
TRBV7-3	TRBJ2-3	CASSRTGPDTQYF
TRBV9	TRBJ2-7	CASSVGKSYEQYF
TRBV25-1	TRBJ2-1	CASSDMKGDGYNEQFF